This is a list of T cell receptor beta chains from one sample in a study of T cells in Graves' hyperthyroidism and ophthalmopathy. Each CDR3 protein gets one entry after TCRdb re-called the multiplex PCR reads with MiXCR. The repertoire includes over 400,000 distinct CDR3 sequences, roughly 14% of them detected once, and around 13% sits in the top ten. Sequenced: blood. The receptors were sampled from a man in his late teens or twenties with Graves' ophthalmopathy. The CDR3 runs from the conserved cysteine through the conserved F or W. Each record gives: clone size, D gene, V gene, CDR3 length, J gene, CDR3 DNA, CDR3 protein. D genes are given only for firm matches. Clone size is not always given. Where it is, it says once, few, many or a class for expanded clones.

>many|.|TRBV12-3/TRBV12-4|13|TRBJ2-5
TGTGCCAGCAGCTCAACCGTTCGGGAGACCCAGTACTTC
CASSSTVRETQYF
>.|.|TRBV7-8|13|TRBJ1-4
TGTGCCAGCAGCTTGTCCTTTAATGAAAAACTGTTTTTT
CASSLSFNEKLFF
>many|TRBD2|TRBV7-2|14|TRBJ2-5
TGTGCCAGCACTAAGAGGCGGGAGGAAGAGACCCAGTACTTC
CASTKRREEETQYF
>.|TRBD1|TRBV5-1|18|TRBJ1-1
TGCGCCAGCAGCTTGAGGGGTCCCGGGACAGGGACGAACACTGAAGCTTTCTTT
CASSLRGPGTGTNTEAFF
>many|.|TRBV6-1|15|TRBJ1-4
TGTGCCAGCAGTACGCCGGGACCTTCCAACGAAAAACTGTTTTTT
CASSTPGPSNEKLFF
>.|TRBD1|TRBV4-1|15|TRBJ2-2
TGCGCCAGCAGCCAAGATAGCAGGGGGACCGGGGAGCTGTTTTTT
CASSQDSRGTGELFF
>many|TRBD1|TRBV25-1|15|TRBJ2-5
TGTGCCAGCAGTGACTACAGACAGGGGGTTGAGACCCAGTACTTC
CASSDYRQGVETQYF
>many|.|TRBV12-3/TRBV12-4|11|TRBJ2-5
TGTGCCAGCAGGGACCTCACGCGCCAGTACTTC
CASRDLTRQYF
>many|TRBD2|TRBV6-1|17|TRBJ2-5
TGTGCCAGCAGTGTGACTAGCGGGGGGGCCTTAGTTGAGACCCAGTACTTC
CASSVTSGGALVETQYF
>few|TRBD2|TRBV2|14|TRBJ2-7
TGTGCCGGCAGTGTAGGGACTAGCAGCTACGAGCAGTACTTC
CAGSVGTSSYEQYF
>.|.|TRBV7-9|13|TRBJ2-1
TGTGCCAGCAGCCGGGATGTTTTTAATGAGCAGTTCTTC
CASSRDVFNEQFF
>.|.|TRBV13|12|TRBJ1-1
TGTGCCAGCGGTCCCATAGGGGGGAAGGCTTTCTTT
CASGPIGGKAFF
>many|.|TRBV7-9|14|TRBJ2-3
TGTGCCAGCAGTCCCAGGGAGTACACAGATACGCAGTATTTT
CASSPREYTDTQYF
>.|.|TRBV20-1|13|TRBJ1-2
TGCAGTGCTAGAGCGGGAGCCAACTATGGCTACACCTTC
CSARAGANYGYTF
>many|.|TRBV5-1|15|TRBJ2-5
TGCGCCAGCAGCTTGGGGGCTAGCGCTCAAGAGACCCAGTACTTC
CASSLGASAQETQYF
>few|.|TRBV5-6|14|TRBJ1-5
TGTGCCAGCAGCTTACAAGTTAGCAATCAGCCCCAGCATTTT
CASSLQVSNQPQHF
>many|.|TRBV30|14|TRBJ1-6
TGTGCCTGGACCGGGCGGAAATTTCATTCACCCCTCCACTTT
CAWTGRKFHSPLHF
>many|TRBD1|TRBV19|17|TRBJ1-1
TGTGCCAGTAGTAACCCTACAGGGGGCTTGTTGAACACTGAAGCTTTCTTT
CASSNPTGGLLNTEAFF
>.|.|TRBV10-3|13|TRBJ2-1
TGTGCCATCAGTGGTCAGAGAGGAGAGACCCAGTTCTTC
CAISGQRGETQFF
>many|.|TRBV20-1|13|TRBJ1-1
TGCAGTGCTAGAGATAAAGGTTACACTGAAGCTTTCTTT
CSARDKGYTEAFF
>few|TRBD2|TRBV7-3|14|TRBJ2-7
TGTGCCAGCAGGGACCCGGGACTAGCAGTCGAGCAGTACTTC
CASRDPGLAVEQYF
>few|.|TRBV4-2|16|TRBJ1-1
TGTGCCAGCAGCCCAAGAGGGGGAAGTGCGGACACTGAAGCTTTCTTT
CASSPRGGSADTEAFF
>many|TRBD1|TRBV20-1|13|TRBJ2-7
TGCAGTGCTACGACAGGGGGCTCCTACGAGCAGTACTTC
CSATTGGSYEQYF
>.|.|TRBV5-6|15|TRBJ2-5
TGTGCCAGCTCTAGCCGACGATTATACCAAGAGACCCAGTACTTC
CASSSRRLYQETQYF
>many|TRBD1|TRBV30|14|TRBJ1-4
TGTGCCTGGAGTGGGGACAGGAGTCCTGAAAAACTGTTTTTT
CAWSGDRSPEKLFF
>many|TRBD2|TRBV10-3|16|TRBJ2-1
TGTGCCATCACCGCGACAGGGACTAGCGTCCACAATGAGCAGTTCTTC
CAITATGTSVHNEQFF
>many|TRBD2|TRBV5-1|17|TRBJ2-5
TGCGCCAGCAGCACCGGACTAGCGGGGGGGATAGGAGAGACCCAGTACTTC
CASSTGLAGGIGETQYF
>many|TRBD2|TRBV3-1|16|TRBJ2-1
TGTGCCAGCAGCCAAGGACTAGCGGGGCACCAGAATGAGCAGTTCTTC
CASSQGLAGHQNEQFF
>few|.|TRBV7-9|13|TRBJ1-4
TGTGCCAGCAGAACCACGGTCATTGAAAAACTGTTTTTT
CASRTTVIEKLFF
>few|.|TRBV5-1|13|TRBJ2-3
TGCGCCAGCAGCAATCTGGCCACAGATACGCAGTATTTT
CASSNLATDTQYF
>.|.|TRBV14|15|TRBJ2-7
TGTGCCAGCAGCCAGGGGGCCGGGGCTTTTTACGAGCAGTACTTC
CASSQGAGAFYEQYF
>.|TRBD2|TRBV5-5|17|TRBJ2-2
TGTGCCAGCAGCTTGACTAGCGAGATTTCCCCACCCGGGGAGCTGTTTTTT
CASSLTSEISPPGELFF
>many|TRBD1|TRBV5-1|16|TRBJ2-7
TGCGCCAGCAGCTTGGCGGAACAGGGGGTTACTTACGAGCAGTACTTC
CASSLAEQGVTYEQYF
>.|TRBD1|TRBV20-1|17|TRBJ2-6
TGCAGTGCTAGGCAGGGGACAGGGTATACCGGGGCCAACGTCCTGACTTTC
CSARQGTGYTGANVLTF
>many|TRBD2|TRBV7-8|13|TRBJ2-1
TGTGCCAGCAGCAGCGGGAAGAACAATGAGCAGTTCTTC
CASSSGKNNEQFF
>few|TRBD1|TRBV10-2|13|TRBJ2-2
TGCGCCACCTGGGGACAGGGTATCGGGGAGCTGTTTTTT
CATWGQGIGELFF
>many|TRBD1|TRBV28|18|TRBJ1-2
TGTGCCAGCAGTCCAGGGGGCGTAGGACAGTTAGCTAACTATGGCTACACCTTC
CASSPGGVGQLANYGYTF
>.|TRBD1|TRBV20-1|14|TRBJ2-7
TGCAGTGCTAGAGATTCGGACAGGGGGGACGAGCAGTACTTC
CSARDSDRGDEQYF
>once|TRBD2|TRBV20-1|14|TRBJ2-7
TGCAGTGCTAGAGGGGTAGCGGGGGGAGGGGAGCAGTACTTC
CSARGVAGGGEQYF
>few|TRBD1|TRBV12-3/TRBV12-4|13|TRBJ2-7
TGTGCCAGCAGTTTCGACAGGGATAACGAGCAGTACTTC
CASSFDRDNEQYF
>many|TRBD2|TRBV27|14|TRBJ2-7
TGTGCCAGCACGCAGCGGGGAACCTCCTACGAGCAGTACTTC
CASTQRGTSYEQYF
>.|TRBD1|TRBV4-1|17|TRBJ1-1
TGCGCCAGCAGCCAAGGGCTGGACAGGGCTTTTAGCACTGAAGCTTTCTTT
CASSQGLDRAFSTEAFF
>few|TRBD1|TRBV2|12|TRBJ2-5
TGTGCCAGCTGGACAGGGGGAGAGGCCCAGTACTTC
CASWTGGEAQYF
>many|TRBD1|TRBV5-1|14|TRBJ1-2
TGCGCCAGCAGCCAGGGGGGACAGGGGTACGGCTACACCTTC
CASSQGGQGYGYTF
>many|TRBD2|TRBV24-1|19|TRBJ2-5
TGTGCCACCAGTGATTTTCTCCAGCGGGGGGCGACTTACCAAGAGACCCAGTACTTC
CATSDFLQRGATYQETQYF
>.|TRBD2|TRBV19|13|TRBJ2-7
TGTGCCAGCCGGACTAGCGGGATTTACGAGCAGTACTTC
CASRTSGIYEQYF
>many|.|TRBV20-1|11|TRBJ2-1
TGCAGTGCTAGGGACAACAATGAGCAGTTCTTC
CSARDNNEQFF
>many|.|TRBV18|16|TRBJ2-1
TGTGCCAGCTCACCACCGAGATACAGGGAGTACAATGAGCAGTTCTTC
CASSPPRYREYNEQFF
>.|TRBD2|TRBV20-1|16|TRBJ2-7
TGCAGTGCTAGCACTAGCGACCGGGGGAGACCCTACGAGCAGTACTTC
CSASTSDRGRPYEQYF
>many|.|TRBV7-9|14|TRBJ2-5
TGTGCCAGCAGCTCCACCCGGGACCAAGAGACCCAGTACTTC
CASSSTRDQETQYF
>many|.|TRBV11-2|21|TRBJ2-4
TGTGCCAGCAGCTTAGCCCGCCAAGAGGGGCCCTGGGAAAGAACCAAAAACATTCAGTACTTC
CASSLARQEGPWERTKNIQYF
>many|.|TRBV5-1|13|TRBJ1-2
TGCGCCAGCAGCCCTGAATTCTCGTTTGGCTACACCTTC
CASSPEFSFGYTF
>many|TRBD1|TRBV18|16|TRBJ1-1
TGTGCCAGCTCACCGCTGGACAGGGGAACGAACACTGAAGCTTTCTTT
CASSPLDRGTNTEAFF
>many|.|TRBV5-8|12|TRBJ2-7
TGTGCCAGCAGGGCGGGGTCTTACGAGCAGTACTTC
CASRAGSYEQYF
>few|.|TRBV9|17|TRBJ2-2
TGTGCCAGCAGCGCCCCCCTCGGGGCTGCGAACACCGGGGAGCTGTTTTTT
CASSAPLGAANTGELFF
>.|.|TRBV14|14|TRBJ2-1
TGTGCCAGCAGCCAATGGGGAGGTGTCAATGAGCAGTTCTTC
CASSQWGGVNEQFF
>.|TRBD1|TRBV4-1|17|TRBJ1-1
TGCGCCAGCAGCCAAGATGACAGGGGGCGGCTGAACACTGAAGCTTTCTTT
CASSQDDRGRLNTEAFF
>many|.|TRBV5-5|16|TRBJ1-5
TGTGCCAGCAGCTTGTGGGGGGTGGAGGGCAATCAGCCCCAGCATTTT
CASSLWGVEGNQPQHF
>many|TRBD2|TRBV7-8|14|TRBJ2-3
TGTGCCAGCCGGCGGGAGAGTCGTGCAGATACGCAGTATTTT
CASRRESRADTQYF
>many|TRBD1|TRBV29-1|12|TRBJ1-1
TGCAGCGGCGGACAGGTGAACACTGAAGCTTTCTTT
CSGGQVNTEAFF